This TCR beta chain stems from a study of cytomegalovirus exposure and HLA in healthy donors. In the PCR, 60 Vbeta and 13 Jbeta primers were used. The repertoire was sequenced with immunoSEQ multiplex PCR; TCRdb's copy has only in-frame clones and lacks some. The repertoire has some 200,000 clones, around 89% of them found once; the top ten carry over 0.95%. As to this clone: Its specificity is not known.

Study results and limitations: TCR beta chain V- and J-gene trimming was linked, in a later analysis, to a missense variant in DCLRE1C. Some public TCRs appeared in many individuals, while most sequences were rare.

The sequenced sample was PBMCs. This sequence was found in a woman aged 18-29 years in good health and CMV-seronegative.

The DNA for the CDR3 is TGTGCCATCAGCCCGACAGGGTGGGGTGGCAATCAGCCCCAGCATTTT. It encodes CAISPTGWGGNQPQHF. The chain combines TRBV10-3 with TRBJ1-5, with 7 bases lining up with TRBD1. CDR1 is ENHRY and CDR2 is SYGVKD in the germline V gene. The CDR3 spans 16 residues. V shed 6 bases, J shed 2 bases, and the junction held 10 bases outside the gene matches.